These 26 T cell receptor beta chains originate from one sample sequenced in a study of cytomegalovirus exposure and HLA in healthy donors. The PCR contained 60 Vbeta and 13 Jbeta primers. The protocol was immunoSEQ multiplex PCR, while the TCRdb copy is restricted to in-frame clones and leaves out a portion. The sample gives 130,000 to 150,000 clones, roughly 78% of which show up once; 2.5% to 3% is in the top ten. Sequences were obtained from PBMCs. The receptors were gathered from a female donor in good health and CMV-seronegative.

The chain carries TRBV2 and TRBJ1-4; D uncertain. Germline V lookup: CDR1 SNHLY, CDR2 FYNNEI. This CDR3 region has 14 residues. V lost 4 bases to trimming and J lost 8 bases, with 14 bases between them. The CDR3 DNA reads as TGTGCCAGCAGTGTTGCGGGAGTGTGGGAAAAACTGTTTTTT. This sequence encodes CASSVAGVWEKLFF. The variable domain in full, completed from reference TRBV2 and TRBJ1-4, reads EPEVTQTPSHQVTQMGQEVILRCVPISNHLYFYWYRQILGQKVEFLVSFYNNEISEKSEIFDDQFSVERPDGSNFTLKIRSTKLEDSAMYFCASSVAGVWEKLFFGSGTQLSVL.

The chain links TRBV15 to TRBJ1-2; unclear D gene. Germline V gene data show CDR1 as LNHNV and CDR2 as YYDKDF (reference sequence). The CDR3 is made up of 16 amino acids. The V end lost 6 bases, the J end lost 5 bases, and 22 bases lay between the germline ends. The CDR3 coding sequence is TGTGCCACCAGGATGCCTGGAGGGAGCGGGTCGTATGGCTACACCTTC. Translation: CATRMPGGSGSYGYTF.

A few counts support this clone. The genes are TRBV4-1 and TRBJ2-7; D possibly corresponds to TRBD1 (5 bases). The V gene lost 2 bases and the J gene lost 5 bases, with 16 bases spanning the gap. Per the germline V gene, CDR1 is MGHRA and CDR2 is YSYEKL. This CDR3 has 15 residues. The CDR3 loop is CASSQSPGRGHEQYF. CDR3 DNA sequence: TGCGCCAGCAGCCAAAGCCCAGGGCGAGGCCACGAGCAGTACTTC.

CDR3 in amino acids: CASSLAGPEPQHF. The CDR3 nucleotides read TGTGCCAGCAGTTTGGCGGGGCCTGAGCCCCAGCATTTT. This rearrangement joins TRBV28 to TRBJ1-5; possibly TRBD1 for D (5 bases). The CDR3 covers 13 residues. Trimming pared 3 bases from V and 8 bases from J, leaving 11 bases between. Germline assignment: CDR1 MDHEN and CDR2 SYDVKM.

This sequence joins TRBV27 and TRBJ2-7, with D maybe TRBD2 (6 bases). In germline, CDR1 is MNHEY, CDR2 SMNVEV (reference sequence). The V end lost 4 bases, the J end lost 0 bases, and 25 bases lay between the germline ends. The CDR3 covers 19 residues. CDR3 residues: CASSSSQGTFPPSSYEQYF. In DNA form, the CDR3 reads TGTGCCAGCAGTTCCTCACAAGGGACTTTTCCACCGAGCTCCTACGAGCAGTACTTC.

V is TRBV5-1 and J is TRBJ2-7; D gene uncertain. CDR3 length equals 13 residues. V was clipped by 2 bases and J by 0 bases, with 6 bases between them. Germline V gene lookup returns CDR1 SGHRS and CDR2 YFSETQ. The CDR3 DNA follows: TGCGCCAGCAGCTTACAGAGCTCCTACGAGCAGTACTTC. This encodes CASSLQSSYEQYF.

The chain couples TRBV30 to TRBJ1-6; 8 bases align to TRBD1. The CDR3 is 17 amino acids. Trimming cost V 0 bases and J 4 bases; bases outside gene matches: 8. CDR1 is GTSNPN and CDR2 is SVGIG in the germline V gene (reference sequence). The CDR3 protein is CAWSVVIRDRYNSPLHF. The CDR3 DNA reads TGTGCCTGGAGTGTTGTTATTCGGGACAGGTATAATTCACCCCTCCACTTT.

This sequence joins TRBV18 and TRBJ1-1; D may be TRBD1 (5 bases). The V gene's germline CDR1 is KGHSH and CDR2 LQKENI. The CDR3 loop spans 15 amino acids. V was clipped by 1 base and J by 3 bases, with 12 bases between them. CDR3 region: CASSPRQGWDTEAFF. Written as DNA, the CDR3 is TGTGCCAGCTCACCACGGCAGGGATGGGACACTGAAGCTTTCTTT.

This chain links TRBV29-1 with TRBJ2-5, with TRBD2 as a possible D gene (7 bases). The germline V gene encodes CDR1 SQVTM and CDR2 ANQGSEA. The CDR3 runs to 14 residues. The V end lost 6 bases, the J end lost 2 bases, and 16 bases lay between the germline ends. CDR3 DNA: TGCAGCGTAGATCGGGGGGCAGGGCAAGAGACCCAGTACTTC. It encodes CSVDRGAGQETQYF.

This chain links TRBV5-1 with TRBJ2-7, with 9 bases that match TRBD1. Germline V gene lookup returns CDR1 SGHRS and CDR2 YFSETQ. This CDR3 has 15 amino acids. The V and J ends lost 4 bases and 0 bases, in that order; junction bases with no gene match: 5. For the CDR3, the DNA is TGCGCCAGCAGCCGGGGGACAGGGAGCTCCTACGAGCAGTACTTC. Protein sequence: CASSRGTGSSYEQYF. Variable domain in full (rest from reference TRBV5-1 and TRBJ2-7): KAGVTQTPRYLIKTRGQQVTLSCSPISGHRSVSWYQQTPGQGLQFLFEYFSETQRNKGNFPGRFSGRQFSNSRSEMNVSTLELGDSALYLCASSRGTGSSYEQYFGPGTRLTVT.

The chain is built from TRBV4-1 and TRBJ2-1, with D possibly being TRBD1 (7 bases). Trimming stripped 1 base from V and 3 bases from J, with 13 bases between. Germline values: CDR1 MGHRA, CDR2 YSYEKL. This CDR3 region has 16 residues. The CDR3 loop reads CASSQVGRGVYNEQFF. The CDR3 DNA sequence: TGCGCCAGCAGCCAAGTCGGCAGGGGGGTCTACAATGAGCAGTTCTTC.

The gene calls are TRBV5-5 and TRBJ1-2; D gene unclear. Between the trimmed V and J ends, which lost 4 bases and 3 bases, there was a span of 13 bases. The CDR3 spans 14 residues. Germline-derived CDR1 and CDR2 are SGHKS and YYEKEE (reference sequence). The CDR3: CASSQPGSYYGYTF. CDR3 DNA sequence: TGTGCCAGCAGCCAACCGGGGAGCTACTATGGCTACACCTTC. Combining the CDR3 with reference TRBV5-5 and TRBJ1-2 gives the whole variable domain DAGVTQSPTHLIKTRGQQVTLRCSPISGHKSVSWYQQVLGQGPQFIFQYYEKEERGRGNFPDRFSARQFPNYSSELNVNALLLGDSALYLCASSQPGSYYGYTFGSGTRLTVV.

The J gene is TRBJ1-2, the V gene TRBV5-1; 7 positions agree with TRBD1. V trimming: 4 bases; J trimming: 1 base; junction bases outside the gene matches: 7. The CDR3 runs to 15 residues. Germline CDR1 is SGHRS and CDR2 is YFSETQ. In nucleotides, the CDR3 is TGCGCCAGCAGCGAAGGGACAGCCCTTAACTATGGCTACACCTTC. This translates into CASSEGTALNYGYTF.

Worth noting for this clone: The junction differs from germline at one of its ends, possibly a read error. This chain uses TRBV7-9 with TRBJ2-1; 10 bases line up with TRBD2. The germline CDR1 and CDR2 sequences are SEHNR and FQNEAQ (reference sequence). This CDR3 has 16 amino acids. The CDR3 reads CSSSLALAGVDNEQFF. The CDR3 nucleotides read TGTTCCAGCAGCTTAGCGCTAGCGGGAGTCGACAATGAGCAGTTCTTC.

CDR3 amino acids: CATQDSPSNQPQHF. In nucleotides, the CDR3 is TGTGCCACCCAGGATTCTCCTAGCAATCAGCCCCAGCATTTT. The chain joins TRBV6-6 to TRBJ1-5; D ambiguous. This CDR3 has 14 residues. Per germline, CDR1 MNHNY and CDR2 SVGAGI (reference sequence). V was trimmed by 10 bases and J by 0 bases, leaving 13 bases between them.

In this sample, this clone turned up once. The chain recombines TRBV25-1 with TRBJ1-1; D is uncertain. The germline gives CDR1 MGHDK, CDR2 SYGVNS. The CDR3 sequence is 15 residues long. The V gene lost 5 bases and the J gene lost 0 bases, with 13 bases spanning the gap. This CDR3 reads CASSPSGRLNTEAFF. CDR3 DNA sequence: TGTGCCAGCAGTCCGAGTGGTCGTTTGAACACTGAAGCTTTCTTT. The complete variable domain, with remaining parts taken from reference TRBV25-1 and TRBJ1-1, reads EADIYQTPRYLVIGTGKKITLECSQTMGHDKMYWYQQDPGMELHLIHYSYGVNSTEKGDLSSESTVSRIRTEHFPLTLESARPSHTSQYLCASSPSGRLNTEAFFGQGTRLTVV.

The rearrangement joins TRBV27 to TRBJ1-4; 9 bases match TRBD1. Trimming cost V 5 bases and J 6 bases; bases outside gene matches: 10. CDR3 length: 16 residues. Germline values: CDR1 MNHEY, CDR2 SMNVEV (reference sequence). The CDR3, as DNA: TGTGCCAGCAGTCCCCACTCGACAGGGGGAGATGAAAAACTGTTTTTT. Translation: CASSPHSTGGDEKLFF.

The chain uses TRBV7-9 and TRBJ2-7; 10 bases are a match to TRBD2. After removal of 8 bases from V and 5 bases from J, the junction contained 9 bases not matched to a gene. This CDR3 comprises 14 residues. CDR1 is SEHNR and CDR2 is FQNEAQ in the germline V gene (reference sequence). In DNA form, the CDR3 reads TGTGCCAGCTGCCTATCTAGCGGGGGCCACGAGCAGTACTTC. Amino acids: CASCLSSGGHEQYF.

This chain connects TRBV7-9 to TRBJ2-7; TRBD2 is a possible D gene (6 bases). The V gene's germline CDR1 is SEHNR and CDR2 FQNEAQ (reference sequence). V dropped 2 bases and J dropped 2 bases, with 7 bases sitting between them. The CDR3 spans 13 residues. This chain's CDR3 is CASSLRGTYEQYF. The CDR3 nucleotides read TGTGCCAGCAGCTTACGGGGGACCTACGAGCAGTACTTC.

This rearrangement joins TRBV5-1 to TRBJ2-2; a possible D gene is TRBD1 (5 bases). The CDR3 is 15 amino acids. Germline V lookup: CDR1 SGHRS, CDR2 YFSETQ. The ends were cut back, 1 base at V and 7 bases at J, with 14 bases in the middle. This CDR3 reads CASSLKGQGVGELFF. The CDR3 DNA reads TGCGCCAGCAGCTTGAAAGGCCAGGGTGTCGGGGAGCTGTTTTTT. Full variable domain (remainder filled in from reference TRBV5-1 and TRBJ2-2): KAGVTQTPRYLIKTRGQQVTLSCSPISGHRSVSWYQQTPGQGLQFLFEYFSETQRNKGNFPGRFSGRQFSNSRSEMNVSTLELGDSALYLCASSLKGQGVGELFFGEGSRLTVL.

This clone has only a few counts. The genes are TRBV5-8 and TRBJ2-6, with 8 positions matching TRBD1. Trimming removed 3 bases from V and 0 bases from J; junction bases left unmatched: 2. The germline CDR1 and CDR2 sequences are SGHTS and YDEGEE. This CDR3 contains 16 residues. This chain's CDR3 is CASSSGQASGANVLTF. CDR3 sequence (DNA): TGTGCCAGCAGCTCGGGACAGGCCTCTGGGGCCAACGTCCTGACTTTC.

V usage is TRBV5-4 and J usage is TRBJ2-7; weak D call: TRBD2 (5 bases). Trimming shortened V by 5 bases and J by 0 bases, and 9 bases separated the two germline ends. The CDR3 is made up of 13 amino acids. The germline V gene has CDR1 SGHNT and CDR2 YYREEE (reference sequence). Here the CDR3 DNA reads TGTGCCAGCAGTCCGGGATTCTCCTACGAGCAGTACTTC. It translates to CASSPGFSYEQYF.

The J gene is TRBJ2-2, the V gene TRBV28; 7 bases agree with TRBD2. This CDR3 comprises 16 residues. Germline lookup yields CDR1 MDHEN and CDR2 SYDVKM. Trimming at V came to 5 bases and at J to 4 bases, leaving 10 bases not matched to a gene. DNA of the CDR3: TGTGCCAGCAGTGGCCCGACGGGACTATCCACCGGGGAGCTGTTTTTT. As protein: CASSGPTGLSTGELFF.

CDR3 region: CASSANGGATGYTF. The CDR3 nucleotides are TGTGCCAGCAGTGCCAACGGGGGGGCTACTGGCTACACCTTC. The chain links TRBV9 to TRBJ1-2, with TRBD1 as a possible D gene (6 bases). The germline gives CDR1 SGDLS, CDR2 YYNGEE. The CDR3 is made up of 14 amino acids. V gave up 5 bases and J gave up 7 bases, with 18 bases separating them.

For the CDR3, the DNA is TGTGCCAGCAGCCTGACAGGGACTGGAAACACCATATATTTT. It specifies CASSLTGTGNTIYF. This chain links TRBV5-6 with TRBJ1-3; 7 bases are a match to TRBD1. With 4 bases clipped from V and 2 bases from J, the junction kept 3 bases outside the gene matches. This CDR3 contains 14 residues. Germline V lookup: CDR1 SGHDT, CDR2 YYEEEE. The whole variable domain, remainder taken from reference TRBV5-6 and TRBJ1-3, is DAGVTQSPTHLIKTRGQQVTLRCSPKSGHDTVSWYQQALGQGPQFIFQYYEEEERQRGNFPDRFSGHQFPNYSSELNVNALLLGDSALYLCASSLTGTGNTIYFGEGSWLTVV.

The chain combines TRBV27 with TRBJ1-2; D ambiguous. V was clipped by 4 bases and J by 8 bases, with 11 bases between them. Germline loops: CDR1 MNHEY, CDR2 SMNVEV (reference sequence). The CDR3 sequence is 12 residues long. The CDR3 region has the DNA TGTGCCAGCAGTTCCCCACTGGGCGGCTACACCTTC. It encodes CASSSPLGGYTF.